This TCR beta chain came from a study of blood T cell repertoires in COVID-19. How the authors handled the data: From reference gene primer amplification, estimates of nucleated cell counts were derived. Clones were sequenced by immunoSEQ multiplex PCR, and TCRdb holds only the in-frame ones, with some missing. D and trimming come from the DNA, and the V and J calls and clone size come from that table. The sample consists of 300,000 to 500,000 clones, roughly 86% of them appearing once. Material: PBMCs or T cells enriched from blood (not recorded which). This receptor was identified in a woman aged 35 to 49 with acute COVID-19.

In nucleotides, the CDR3 is TGTGCCAGCCACGGGACGGGGGCGAACACCGGGGAGCTGTTTTTT. It specifies CASHGTGANTGELFF. The rearrangement uses TRBV2 and TRBJ2-2; perhaps TRBD2 as D (6 bases). Germline loops: CDR1 SNHLY, CDR2 FYNNEI. V was cut by 8 bases and J by 0 bases, with 13 bases left in between. The CDR3 sequence is 15 residues long.